The table lists the clone carrying this T cell receptor beta chain with many counts. The antigen is not known. The data derive from a study of Graves' ophthalmopathy and Graves' hyperthyroidism. Under 3 months in duration, the ophthalmopathy in affected donors had moderate-to-severe activity, CAS ≥3 and NOSPECS ≥4. Certain patients, namely those with other autoimmune diseases, uncontrolled infections, pregnancy or lactation, were excluded. The authors used Ficoll-Paque density gradient centrifugation to separate PBMCs. The input was 8.5 to 10 ml of fresh peripheral blood. This CDR3 comprises 17 residues. Germline CDR1 is MNHEY and CDR2 is SVGEGT. The junction had 7 bases not matched to a gene; V was cut back by 2 bases and J by 1 base. RNA transcripts were the source from which TCR beta CDR3 regions were amplified. The first-round RT-PCR employed HTBI primers together with the Qiagen OneStep RT-PCR kit. A multiplex PCR was then performed as the second round. One entry per CDR3 protein, called by TCRdb with MiXCR from the multiplex PCR reads. The sample gives roughly 300,000 distinct CDR3 sequences, around a sixth of which show up once; 12% is in the top ten.

Study results and caveats: Sensitivity of approximately 66% and specificity of less than 85% were achieved by the model that predicted ophthalmopathy progression.

The receptor comes from an adult man with Graves' ophthalmopathy. The J gene is TRBJ1-5, the V gene TRBV6-2 or TRBV6-3, with TRBD1 matching 8 bases. Sequencing used peripheral blood. Here the CDR3 reads CASSYEGQGRSNQPQHF. Written as DNA, the CDR3 is TGTGCCAGCAGTTACGAAGGACAGGGAAGGAGCAATCAGCCCCAGCATTTT.